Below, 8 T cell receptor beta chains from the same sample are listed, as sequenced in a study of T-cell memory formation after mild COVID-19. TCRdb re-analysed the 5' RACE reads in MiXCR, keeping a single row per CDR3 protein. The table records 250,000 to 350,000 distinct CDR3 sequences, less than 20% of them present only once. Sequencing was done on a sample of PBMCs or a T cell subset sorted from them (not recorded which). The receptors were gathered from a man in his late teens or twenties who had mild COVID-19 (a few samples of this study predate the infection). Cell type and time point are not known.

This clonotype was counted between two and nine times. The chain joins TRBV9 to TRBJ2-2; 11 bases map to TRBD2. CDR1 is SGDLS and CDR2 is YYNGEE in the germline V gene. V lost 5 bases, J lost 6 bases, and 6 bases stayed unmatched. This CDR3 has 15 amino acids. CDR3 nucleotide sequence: TGTGCCAGCAGGGCGACTAGCGGGGAGTCCGGGGAGCTGTTTTTT. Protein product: CASRATSGESGELFF.

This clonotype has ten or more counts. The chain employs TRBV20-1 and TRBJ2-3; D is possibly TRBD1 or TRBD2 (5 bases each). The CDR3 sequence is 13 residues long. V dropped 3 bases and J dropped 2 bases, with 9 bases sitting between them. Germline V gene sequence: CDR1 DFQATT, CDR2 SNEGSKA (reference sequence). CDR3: CSASIGATDTQYF. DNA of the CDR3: TGCAGTGCTAGCATCGGGGCCACAGATACGCAGTATTTT.

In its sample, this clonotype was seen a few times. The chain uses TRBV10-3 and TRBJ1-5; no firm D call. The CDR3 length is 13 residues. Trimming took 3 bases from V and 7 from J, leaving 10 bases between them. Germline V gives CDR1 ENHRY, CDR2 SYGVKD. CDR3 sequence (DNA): TGTGCCATCAGTGACCGGGAAAACCAGCCCCAGCATTTT. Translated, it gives CAISDRENQPQHF.

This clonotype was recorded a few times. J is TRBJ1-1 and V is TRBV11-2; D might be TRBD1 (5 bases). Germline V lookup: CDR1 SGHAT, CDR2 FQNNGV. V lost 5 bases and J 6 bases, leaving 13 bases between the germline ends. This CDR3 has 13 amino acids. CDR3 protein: CASSPTMGPEAFF. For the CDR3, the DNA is TGTGCCAGCAGCCCTACAATGGGACCTGAAGCTTTCTTT. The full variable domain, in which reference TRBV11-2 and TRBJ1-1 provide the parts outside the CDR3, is EAGVAQSPRYKIIEKRQSVAFWCNPISGHATLYWYQQILGQGPKLLIQFQNNGVVDDSQLPKDRFSAERLKGVDSTLKIQPAKLEDSAVYLCASSPTMGPEAFFGQGTRLTVV.

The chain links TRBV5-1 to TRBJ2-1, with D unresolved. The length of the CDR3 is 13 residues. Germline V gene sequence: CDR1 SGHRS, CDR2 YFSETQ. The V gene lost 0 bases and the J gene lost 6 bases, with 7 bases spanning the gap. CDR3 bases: TGCGCCAGCAGCTTGGGCCAAGCCAATGAGCAGTTCTTC. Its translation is CASSLGQANEQFF.

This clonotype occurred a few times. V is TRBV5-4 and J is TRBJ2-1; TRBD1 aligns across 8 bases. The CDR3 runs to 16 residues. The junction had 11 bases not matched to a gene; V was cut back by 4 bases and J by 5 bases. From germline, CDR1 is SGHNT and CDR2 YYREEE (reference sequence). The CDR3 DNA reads TGTGCCAGCAGCCTGGGAGGAGGACAGGGAGACAATGAGCAGTTCTTC. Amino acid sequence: CASSLGGGQGDNEQFF.

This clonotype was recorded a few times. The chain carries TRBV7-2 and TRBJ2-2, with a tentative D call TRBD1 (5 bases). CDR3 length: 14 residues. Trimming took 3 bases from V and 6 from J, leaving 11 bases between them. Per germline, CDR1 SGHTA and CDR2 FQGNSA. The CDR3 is CASSLARVAGELFF. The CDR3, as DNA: TGTGCCAGCAGCTTGGCCAGGGTGGCCGGGGAGCTGTTTTTT. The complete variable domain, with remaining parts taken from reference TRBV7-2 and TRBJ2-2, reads GAGVSQSPSNKVTEKGKDVELRCDPISGHTALYWYRQSLGQGLEFLIYFQGNSAPDKSGLPSDRFSAERTGGSVSTLTIQRTQQEDSAVYLCASSLARVAGELFFGEGSRLTVL.

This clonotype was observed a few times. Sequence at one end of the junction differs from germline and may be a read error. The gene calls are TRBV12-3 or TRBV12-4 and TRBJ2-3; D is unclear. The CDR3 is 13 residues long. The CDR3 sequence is CASRLGLTDTQYF. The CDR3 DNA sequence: TGTGCCAGCAGATTAGGCCTCACGGATACGCAGTATTTT.